A single sample is the source of the 21 T cell receptor beta chains below, sequenced in a study of siplizumab effects on memory and regulatory T cells. Some clones are missing from TCRdb's copy, which holds only in-frame ones; the method was immunoSEQ multiplex PCR. The data hold approximately 100,000 clones, with around 90% observed a single time. Sequenced sample: Tregs sorted from blood. Receptors were obtained from a human donor in good health.

This clone was picked up a small number of times. The chain is built from TRBV6-5 and TRBJ1-2; TRBD1 matches at 9 bases. Unmatched junction bases numbered 8, after V lost 4 bases and J lost 2 bases. Germline values: CDR1 MNHEY, CDR2 SVGAGI. The CDR3 is 16 residues long. The CDR3 nucleotides read TGTGCCAGCAGTTCCGGGACAGGGTCGGTGAACTATGGCTACACCTTC. As protein: CASSSGTGSVNYGYTF.

This clone was observed once. This chain connects TRBV6-6 to TRBJ1-2; perhaps TRBD1 as D (5 bases). There are 14 residues in the CDR3. Looked up from germline, CDR1 is MNHNY and CDR2 is SVGAGI (reference sequence). The ends were cut back, 3 bases at V and 4 bases at J, with 12 bases in the middle. The CDR3 protein is CASSYQGAGYGYTF. The CDR3 nucleotides read TGTGCCAGCAGTTATCAAGGGGCGGGCTATGGCTACACCTTC.

This clone was observed at least ten times. V and J are TRBV5-1 and TRBJ2-2, with TRBD2 identical over 7 bases. The J segment lost 0 bases and the V segment lost 3 bases, leaving 11 bases of the junction unmatched. The CDR3 has 18 residues. The germline V gene encodes CDR1 SGHRS and CDR2 YFSETQ. In DNA form, the CDR3 reads TGCGCCAGCAGCTACCGCAGACTAGCCGCTACGAACACCGGGGAGCTGTTTTTT. Its protein product is CASSYRRLAATNTGELFF.

The chain joins TRBV5-8 to TRBJ2-2; a weak D match, TRBD2 (5 bases). Trimming removed 3 bases at V and 2 bases at J, with 11 bases between. The CDR3 runs to 15 residues. Germline CDR1 is SGHTS and CDR2 is YDEGEE. CDR3 bases: TGTGCCAGCAGCTCCCGGACGGGAAACACCGGGGAGCTGTTTTTT. Protein: CASSSRTGNTGELFF.

This chain joins TRBV27 and TRBJ1-2, with unresolved D. The CDR3 runs 17 residues. CDR1 and CDR2 (germline): MNHEY, SMNVEV (reference sequence). With 4 bases removed from V and 3 bases from J, the gap between germline ends came to 21 bases. DNA for the CDR3: TGTGCCAGCAGTTCCCGGAGTGGTGGAGCTGCCTACTATGGCTACACCTTC. It encodes CASSSRSGGAAYYGYTF.

The CDR3 reads CASSPTLGVNTEAFF. Here the CDR3 DNA reads TGTGCCAGCTCACCTACTTTAGGGGTGAACACTGAAGCTTTCTTT. V gene TRBV18 combines with J gene TRBJ1-1; a weak D match, TRBD1 (5 bases). Germline CDR1 reads KGHSH; CDR2 reads LQKENI. V lost 3 bases and J lost 0, with 11 bases in between. The CDR3 runs 15 residues.

CDR3 coding DNA: TGCGCCAGCAGTGAGGGACAGGGCTACCGAGGCGAGCAGTACTTC. It yields the protein CASSEGQGYRGEQYF. The V gene is TRBV10-2, the J gene TRBJ2-7; TRBD1 agrees at 8 bases. This CDR3 is 15 amino acids long. Trimming removed 2 bases from V and 6 bases from J; junction bases left unmatched: 9. CDR1 and CDR2 from the germline V gene are WSHSY and SAAADI.

The rearrangement joins TRBV7-9 to TRBJ2-2; 10 nucleotides agree with TRBD2. V was pared by 3 bases and J by 7 bases, with 8 bases of the junction left unmatched. This CDR3 spans 16 amino acids. CDR1 and CDR2 (germline): SEHNR, FQNEAQ (reference sequence). This CDR3 is CASSLRSGRVGGELFF. The CDR3 nucleotides are TGTGCCAGCAGCTTGAGAAGCGGGAGGGTCGGCGGGGAGCTGTTTTTT.

This chain joins TRBV29-1 and TRBJ1-2; D call uncertain. V was shortened by 1 base and J by 4 bases, with 13 bases between the two germline ends. CDR3 length: 14 residues. Looked up from germline, CDR1 is SQVTM and CDR2 is ANQGSEA. The CDR3 spells CSVEVVGRVYGYTF. CDR3 in DNA: TGCAGCGTTGAAGTAGTGGGAAGGGTCTATGGCTACACCTTC.

The chain links TRBV6-5 to TRBJ1-6; unclear D gene. This CDR3 spans 12 amino acids. V shed 2 bases and J shed 12 bases, with 8 bases lying between them. Germline assignment: CDR1 MNHEY and CDR2 SVGAGI. CDR3 in DNA: TGTGCCAGCAGTTACGACCGTCAACCCCTCCACTTT. This codes for CASSYDRQPLHF.

The chain joins TRBV5-5 to TRBJ2-1; D gene uncertain. CDR1 SGHKS and CDR2 YYEKEE come from the germline V gene (reference sequence). V dropped 1 base and J dropped 4 bases, with 9 bases sitting between them. The CDR3 runs 14 residues. The CDR3 DNA reads as TGTGCCAGCAGCTTGCTTCCGGATTACAATGAGCAGTTCTTC. This translates into CASSLLPDYNEQFF.

CDR3 in DNA: TGCGCCAGCAGCCTGACGGGGTTCGCCTACGAGCAGTACTTC. It specifies CASSLTGFAYEQYF. The V call is TRBV5-1, the J call TRBJ2-7, with D perhaps TRBD2 (5 bases). The ends were cut back, 4 bases at V and 2 bases at J, with 13 bases in the middle. Germline loops: CDR1 SGHRS, CDR2 YFSETQ. The CDR3 totals 14 residues.

The chain combines TRBV27 with TRBJ1-1; possible D gene TRBD1, 6 bases. There are 16 residues in the CDR3. In germline, CDR1 is MNHEY, CDR2 SMNVEV (reference sequence). The V and J ends lost 6 bases and 5 bases respectively, with 22 bases between them. CDR3: CASRPGGGAVGTEAFF. The CDR3 coding sequence is TGTGCCAGCAGACCCGGAGGGGGGGCGGTTGGGACTGAAGCTTTCTTT.

The chain couples TRBV28 to TRBJ2-2, with D possibly TRBD1 on 5 matching bases. The germline gives CDR1 MDHEN, CDR2 SYDVKM. V was trimmed by 2 bases and J by 6 bases, leaving 16 bases between them. CDR3 length: 16 residues. This chain's CDR3 is CASSLDPRQTAGELFF. Here the CDR3 DNA reads TGTGCCAGCAGTTTAGATCCCCGGCAGACAGCCGGGGAGCTGTTTTTT.

This rearrangement joins TRBV2 to TRBJ2-3; 7 bases map to TRBD2. From germline, CDR1 is SNHLY and CDR2 FYNNEI. After removal of 4 bases from V and 4 bases from J, the junction contained 5 bases not matched to a gene. This CDR3 is 14 amino acids long. The CDR3 DNA reads TGTGCCAGCAGTGGGGAGGGTTGGGCAGATACGCAGTATTTT. As protein: CASSGEGWADTQYF.

The table lists this clone with a count of one. The CDR3 DNA sequence: TGTGCCAGCTCCCTGAGTGAGAGGCTAGGCGGCTACACCTTC. Protein product: CASSLSERLGGYTF. The chain uses TRBV18 and TRBJ1-2, with D unresolved. V gave up 6 bases and J gave up 8 bases, with 19 bases separating them. CDR1 is KGHSH, CDR2 LQKENI, per germline. This CDR3 has 14 residues.

This rearrangement joins TRBV5-1 to TRBJ1-1; D is unresolved. The CDR3 sequence is 15 residues long. The V end was cut by 4 bases, the J end by 0 bases, with 13 bases between. In germline, CDR1 is SGHRS, CDR2 YFSETQ. This chain's CDR3 is CASSPLAALNTEAFF. The CDR3 DNA reads TGCGCCAGCAGCCCTCTGGCGGCGCTGAACACTGAAGCTTTCTTT. Together with reference TRBV5-1 and TRBJ1-1, the CDR3 gives the full variable domain: KAGVTQTPRYLIKTRGQQVTLSCSPISGHRSVSWYQQTPGQGLQFLFEYFSETQRNKGNFPGRFSGRQFSNSRSEMNVSTLELGDSALYLCASSPLAALNTEAFFGQGTRLTVV.

The chain employs TRBV30 and TRBJ1-1; TRBD1 agrees at 7 bases. Germline loops: CDR1 GTSNPN, CDR2 SVGIG (reference sequence). The junction had 12 bases not matched to a gene; V was cut back by 8 bases and J by 3 bases. CDR3 length: 14 amino acids. The CDR3: CALGPGQTYTEAFF. The CDR3 DNA follows: TGTGCCCTCGGCCCGGGACAGACATACACTGAAGCTTTCTTT.

Written as DNA, the CDR3 is TGTGCCAGCAGTCGACAGGCCGATCAGCCCCAGCATTTT. It is translated as CASSRQADQPQHF. The rearrangement uses TRBV6-5 and TRBJ1-5; a possible D gene is TRBD1 (6 bases). The ends were cut back, 5 bases at V and 5 bases at J, with 10 bases in the middle. The germline CDR1 and CDR2 sequences are MNHEY and SVGAGI. This CDR3 has 13 residues.

This clone was observed once. The J gene is TRBJ2-5, the V gene TRBV5-4, with 9 positions matching TRBD1. CDR1 and CDR2 from the germline V gene are SGHNT and YYREEE (reference sequence). V shed 0 bases, J shed 5 bases, and the junction held 5 bases outside the gene matches. The CDR3 sequence is 15 residues long. CDR3 sequence reads: CASSLVGGTGETQYF. Here the CDR3 DNA reads TGTGCCAGCAGCTTGGTGGGGGGGACAGGGGAGACCCAGTACTTC. Using reference TRBV5-4 and TRBJ2-5 for the parts outside the CDR3, the full variable domain is ETGVTQSPTHLIKTRGQQVTLRCSSQSGHNTVSWYQQALGQGPQFIFQYYREEENGRGNFPPRFSGLQFPNYSSELNVNALELDDSALYLCASSLVGGTGETQYFGPGTRLLVL.

The chain uses TRBV10-3 and TRBJ2-7; 7 nucleotides match TRBD1. The CDR3 totals 18 residues. Looked up from germline, CDR1 is ENHRY and CDR2 is SYGVKD. J lost 6 bases, V lost 0 bases, and 17 bases had no gene match. The DNA for the CDR3 is TGTGCCATCAGTGAGTCAACGGTTTCCTGGACAGGTATTCCCGAGCAGTACTTC. Translating gives CAISESTVSWTGIPEQYF.